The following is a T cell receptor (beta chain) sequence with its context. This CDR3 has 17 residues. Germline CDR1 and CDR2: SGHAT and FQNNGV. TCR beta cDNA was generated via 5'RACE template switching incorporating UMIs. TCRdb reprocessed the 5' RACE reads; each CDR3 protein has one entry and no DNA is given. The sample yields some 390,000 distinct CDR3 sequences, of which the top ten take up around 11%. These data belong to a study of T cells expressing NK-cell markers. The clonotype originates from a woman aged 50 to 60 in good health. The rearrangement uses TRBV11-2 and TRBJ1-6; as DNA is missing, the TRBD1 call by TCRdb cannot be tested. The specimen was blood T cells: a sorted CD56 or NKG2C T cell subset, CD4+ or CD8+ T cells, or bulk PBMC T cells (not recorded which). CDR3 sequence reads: CASSPRDKFPRGSPLHF. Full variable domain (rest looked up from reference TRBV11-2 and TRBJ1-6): EAGVAQSPRYKIIEKRQSVAFWCNPISGHATLYWYQQILGQGPKLLIQFQNNGVVDDSQLPKDRFSAERLKGVDSTLKIQPAKLEDSAVYLCASSPRDKFPRGSPLHFGNGTRLTVT.